The T cell receptor (beta chain) described here comes from a study of blood T cell repertoires in COVID-19. Donors were grouped by their self-reported clinical history. Some clones are missing from TCRdb's copy, which holds only in-frame ones; the method was immunoSEQ multiplex PCR. The top ten clones hold approximately 5% of a sample with approximately 220,000 clones, around 82% of them seen once. The V gene end was trimmed by 0 bases and the J gene end by 4 bases; junction bases not matched to a gene: 14. The CDR3 spans 18 residues. Germline V CDR1 and CDR2: SGHVS, FNYEAQ. Sequencing was done on a sample of PBMCs or T cells enriched from blood (not recorded which). The chain is built from TRBV7-6 and TRBJ2-7, with 8 bases that match TRBD1. This receptor was identified in a woman aged 45-65 years who had been exposed to COVID-19. The CDR3: CASSLAKLGDRRNYEQYF. As DNA, the CDR3 is TGTGCCAGCAGCTTAGCCAAATTGGGGGACAGGAGGAATTACGAGCAGTACTTC.